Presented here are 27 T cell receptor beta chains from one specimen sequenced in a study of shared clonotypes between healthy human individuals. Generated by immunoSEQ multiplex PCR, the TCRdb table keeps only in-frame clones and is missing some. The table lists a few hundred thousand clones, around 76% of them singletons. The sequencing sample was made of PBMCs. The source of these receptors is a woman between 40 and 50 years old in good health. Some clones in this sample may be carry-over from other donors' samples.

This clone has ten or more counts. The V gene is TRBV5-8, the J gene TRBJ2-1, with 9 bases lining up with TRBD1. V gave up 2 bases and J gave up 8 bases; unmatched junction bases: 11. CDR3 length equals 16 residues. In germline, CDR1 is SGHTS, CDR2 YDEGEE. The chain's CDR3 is CASSFYGGQGGYEQFF. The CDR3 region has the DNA TGTGCCAGCAGCTTTTATGGGGGACAGGGAGGCTATGAGCAGTTCTTC.

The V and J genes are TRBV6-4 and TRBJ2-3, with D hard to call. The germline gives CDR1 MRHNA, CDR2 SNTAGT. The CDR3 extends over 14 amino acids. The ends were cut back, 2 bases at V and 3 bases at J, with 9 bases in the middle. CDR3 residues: CASSDGQNTDTQYF. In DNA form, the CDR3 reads TGTGCCAGCAGTGACGGGCAGAATACAGATACGCAGTATTTT.

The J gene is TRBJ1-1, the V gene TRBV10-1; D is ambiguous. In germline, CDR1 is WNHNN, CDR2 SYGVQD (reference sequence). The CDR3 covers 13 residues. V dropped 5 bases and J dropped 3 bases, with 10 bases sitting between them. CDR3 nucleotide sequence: TGCGCCAGCAGTCGCAGGTGGGACACTGAAGCTTTCTTT. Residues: CASSRRWDTEAFF.

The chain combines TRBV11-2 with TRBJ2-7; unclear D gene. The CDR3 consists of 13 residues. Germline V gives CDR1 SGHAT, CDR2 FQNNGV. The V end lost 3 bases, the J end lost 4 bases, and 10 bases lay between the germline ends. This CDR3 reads CASSFWNGYEQYF. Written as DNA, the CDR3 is TGTGCCAGCAGCTTTTGGAACGGTTACGAGCAGTACTTC.

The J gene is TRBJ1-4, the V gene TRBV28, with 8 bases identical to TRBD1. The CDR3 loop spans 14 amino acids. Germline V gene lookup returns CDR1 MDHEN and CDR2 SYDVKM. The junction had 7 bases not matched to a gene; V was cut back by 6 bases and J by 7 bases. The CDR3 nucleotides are TGTGCCAGCAGCCCGACAGGGGTCGGTGAAAAACTGTTTTTT. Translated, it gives CASSPTGVGEKLFF.

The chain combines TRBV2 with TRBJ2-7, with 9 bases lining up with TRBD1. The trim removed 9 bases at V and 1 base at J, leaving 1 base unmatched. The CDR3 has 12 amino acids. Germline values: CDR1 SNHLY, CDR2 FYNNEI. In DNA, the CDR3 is TGTGCCAGAGGACAGGGGTCCTACGAGCAGTACTTC. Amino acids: CARGQGSYEQYF.

CDR3: CASSPGEAYGYTF. DNA for the CDR3: TGTGCCAGCAGTCCGGGGGAGGCATATGGCTACACCTTC. The rearrangement uses TRBV28 and TRBJ1-2; the D gene is possibly TRBD1 (5 bases). The CDR3 loop spans 13 amino acids. CDR1 and CDR2 (germline): MDHEN, SYDVKM. The V end was cut by 5 bases, the J end by 5 bases, with 12 bases between.

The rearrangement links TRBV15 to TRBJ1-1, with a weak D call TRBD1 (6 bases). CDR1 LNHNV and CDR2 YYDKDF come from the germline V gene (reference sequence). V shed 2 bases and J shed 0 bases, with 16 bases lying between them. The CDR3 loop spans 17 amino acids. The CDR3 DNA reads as TGTGCCACCAGCAGAACCTGGGGGCAGGGAATGAACACTGAAGCTTTCTTT. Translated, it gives CATSRTWGQGMNTEAFF. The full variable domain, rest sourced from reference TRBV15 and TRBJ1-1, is DAMVIQNPRYQVTQFGKPVTLSCSQTLNHNVMYWYQQKSSQAPKLLFHYYDKDFNNEADTPDNFQSRRPNTSFCFLDIRSPGLGDTAMYLCATSRTWGQGMNTEAFFGQGTRLTVV.

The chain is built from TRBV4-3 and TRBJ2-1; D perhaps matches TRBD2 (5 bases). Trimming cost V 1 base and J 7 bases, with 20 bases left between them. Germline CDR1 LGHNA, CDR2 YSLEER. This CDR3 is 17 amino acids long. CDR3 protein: CASSQVRRTREQNEQFF. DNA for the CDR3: TGCGCCAGCAGCCAAGTACGGCGGACGAGGGAGCAAAATGAGCAGTTCTTC.

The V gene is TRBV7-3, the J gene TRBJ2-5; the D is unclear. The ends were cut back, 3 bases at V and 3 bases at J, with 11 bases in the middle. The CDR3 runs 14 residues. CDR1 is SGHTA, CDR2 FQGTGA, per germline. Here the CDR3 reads CASSFDSVEETQYF. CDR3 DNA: TGTGCCAGCAGCTTCGACTCGGTGGAAGAGACCCAGTACTTC.

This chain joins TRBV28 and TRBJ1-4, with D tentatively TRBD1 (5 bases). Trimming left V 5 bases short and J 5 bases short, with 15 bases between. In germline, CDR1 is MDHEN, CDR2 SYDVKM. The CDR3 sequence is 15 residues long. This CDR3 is CASSTHDSPNEKLFF. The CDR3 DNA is TGTGCCAGCAGTACCCACGACAGCCCCAATGAAAAACTGTTTTTT. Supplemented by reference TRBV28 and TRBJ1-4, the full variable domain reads DVKVTQSSRYLVKRTGEKVFLECVQDMDHENMFWYRQDPGLGLRLIYFSYDVKMKEKGDIPEGYSVSREKKERFSLILESASTNQTSMYLCASSTHDSPNEKLFFGSGTQLSVL.

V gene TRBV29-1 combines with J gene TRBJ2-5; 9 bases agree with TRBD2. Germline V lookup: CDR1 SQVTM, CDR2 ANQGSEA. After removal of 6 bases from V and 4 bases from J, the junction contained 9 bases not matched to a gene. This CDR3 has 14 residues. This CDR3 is CSVHSGRSAETQYF. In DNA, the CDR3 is TGCAGCGTCCATAGCGGGAGATCTGCAGAGACCCAGTACTTC.

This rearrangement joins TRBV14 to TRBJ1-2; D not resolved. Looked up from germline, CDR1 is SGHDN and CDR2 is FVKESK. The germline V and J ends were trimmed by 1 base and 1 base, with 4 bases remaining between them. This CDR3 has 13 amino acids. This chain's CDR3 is CASSQGLNYGYTF. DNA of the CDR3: TGTGCCAGCAGCCAAGGCCTTAACTATGGCTACACCTTC. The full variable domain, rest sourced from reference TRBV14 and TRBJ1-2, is EAGVTQFPSHSVIEKGQTVTLRCDPISGHDNLYWYRRVMGKEIKFLLHFVKESKQDESGMPNNRFLAERTGGTYSTLKVQPAELEDSGVYFCASSQGLNYGYTFGSGTRLTVV.

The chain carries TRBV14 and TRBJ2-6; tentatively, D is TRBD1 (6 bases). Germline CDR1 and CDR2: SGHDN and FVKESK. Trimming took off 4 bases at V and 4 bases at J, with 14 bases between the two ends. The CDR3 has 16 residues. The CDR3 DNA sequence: TGTGCCAGCAGCCGCCAAAGGGGGTCCGGGGCCAACGTCCTGACTTTC. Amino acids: CASSRQRGSGANVLTF. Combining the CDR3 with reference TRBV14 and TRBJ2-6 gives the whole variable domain EAGVTQFPSHSVIEKGQTVTLRCDPISGHDNLYWYRRVMGKEIKFLLHFVKESKQDESGMPNNRFLAERTGGTYSTLKVQPAELEDSGVYFCASSRQRGSGANVLTFGAGSRLTVL.

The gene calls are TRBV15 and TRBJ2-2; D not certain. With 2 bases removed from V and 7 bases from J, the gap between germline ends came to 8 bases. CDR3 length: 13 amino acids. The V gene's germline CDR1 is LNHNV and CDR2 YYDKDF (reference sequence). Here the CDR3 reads CATSRRTVGELFF. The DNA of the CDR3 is TGTGCCACCAGCAGACGGACGGTCGGGGAGCTGTTTTTT.

CDR3 sequence (DNA): TGTGCCAGCAGCCTTGACAGGCTGTACCAAGAGACCCAGTACTTC. Protein product: CASSLDRLYQETQYF. The V gene is TRBV5-5, the J gene TRBJ2-5, with D perhaps TRBD1 (6 bases). The length of the CDR3 is 15 residues. Trimming shortened V by 4 bases and J by 0 bases, and 13 bases separated the two germline ends. Germline V lookup: CDR1 SGHKS, CDR2 YYEKEE (reference sequence).

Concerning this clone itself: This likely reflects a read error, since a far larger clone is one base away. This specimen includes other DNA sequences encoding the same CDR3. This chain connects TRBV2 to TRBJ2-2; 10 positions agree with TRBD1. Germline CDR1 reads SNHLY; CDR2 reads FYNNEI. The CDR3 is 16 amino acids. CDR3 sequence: CASSGTGVGLTGELFF. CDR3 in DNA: TGTGCCAGCTCCGGGACAGGGGTCGGTCTCACCGGAGAGCTGTTTTTT.

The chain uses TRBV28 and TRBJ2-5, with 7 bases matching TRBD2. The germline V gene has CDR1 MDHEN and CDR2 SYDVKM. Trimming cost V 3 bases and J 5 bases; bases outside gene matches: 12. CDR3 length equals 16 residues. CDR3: CASSLGLGGKWETQYF. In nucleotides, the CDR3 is TGTGCCAGCAGTTTGGGACTGGGAGGGAAATGGGAGACCCAGTACTTC. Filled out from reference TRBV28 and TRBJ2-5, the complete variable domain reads DVKVTQSSRYLVKRTGEKVFLECVQDMDHENMFWYRQDPGLGLRLIYFSYDVKMKEKGDIPEGYSVSREKKERFSLILESASTNQTSMYLCASSLGLGGKWETQYFGPGTRLLVL.

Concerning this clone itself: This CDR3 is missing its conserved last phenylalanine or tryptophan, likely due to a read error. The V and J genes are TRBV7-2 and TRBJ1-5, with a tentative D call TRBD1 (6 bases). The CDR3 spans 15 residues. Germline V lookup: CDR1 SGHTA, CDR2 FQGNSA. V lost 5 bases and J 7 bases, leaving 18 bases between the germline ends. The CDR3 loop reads CASSPEGYRDQPQHL. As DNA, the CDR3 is TGTGCCAGCAGCCCGGAGGGGTACAGGGACCAGCCCCAGCATCTT.

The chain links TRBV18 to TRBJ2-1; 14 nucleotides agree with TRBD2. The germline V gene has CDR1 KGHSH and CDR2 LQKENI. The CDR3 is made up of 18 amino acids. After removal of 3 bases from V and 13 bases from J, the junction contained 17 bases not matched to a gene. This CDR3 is CASSPPTGKGTSGSSQFF. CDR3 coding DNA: TGTGCCAGCTCACCCCCGACAGGAAAAGGGACTAGCGGGAGTTCACAGTTCTTC.

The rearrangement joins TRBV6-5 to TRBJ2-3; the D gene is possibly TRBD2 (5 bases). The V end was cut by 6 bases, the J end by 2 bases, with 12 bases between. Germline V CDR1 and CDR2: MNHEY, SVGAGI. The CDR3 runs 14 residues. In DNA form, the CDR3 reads TGTGCCAGCAGGCAAGCGGTCCTCACAGATACGCAGTATTTT. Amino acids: CASRQAVLTDTQYF.

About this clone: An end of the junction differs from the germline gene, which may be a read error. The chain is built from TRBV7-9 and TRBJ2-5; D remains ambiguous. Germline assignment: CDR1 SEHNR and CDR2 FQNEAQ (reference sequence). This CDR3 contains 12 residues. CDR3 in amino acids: CASSSSVKTQYF. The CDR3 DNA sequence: TGTGCTAGCAGCTCTAGTGTAAAGACCCAGTACTTC.

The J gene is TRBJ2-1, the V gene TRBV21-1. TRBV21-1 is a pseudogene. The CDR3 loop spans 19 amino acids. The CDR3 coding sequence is TGTGCCAGCAGCAAAGTGAGAGCCCCCGGCCTTCCCTCCTACAATGAGCAGTTCTTC. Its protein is CASSKVRAPGLPSYNEQFF.

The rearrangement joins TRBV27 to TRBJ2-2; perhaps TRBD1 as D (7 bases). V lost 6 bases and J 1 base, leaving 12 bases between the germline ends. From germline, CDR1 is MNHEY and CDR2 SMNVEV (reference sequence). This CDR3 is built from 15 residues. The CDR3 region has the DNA TGTGCCAGCAGCCGACAGGGACTGAACACCGGGGAGCTGTTTTTT. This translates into CASSRQGLNTGELFF.

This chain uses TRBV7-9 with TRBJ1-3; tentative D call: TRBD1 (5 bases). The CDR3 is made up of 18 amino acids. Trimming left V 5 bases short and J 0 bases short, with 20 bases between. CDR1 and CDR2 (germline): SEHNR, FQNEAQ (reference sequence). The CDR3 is CASSKEGREGRSGNTIYF. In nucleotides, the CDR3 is TGTGCCAGCAGCAAAGAAGGCAGGGAGGGACGCTCTGGAAACACCATATATTTT.

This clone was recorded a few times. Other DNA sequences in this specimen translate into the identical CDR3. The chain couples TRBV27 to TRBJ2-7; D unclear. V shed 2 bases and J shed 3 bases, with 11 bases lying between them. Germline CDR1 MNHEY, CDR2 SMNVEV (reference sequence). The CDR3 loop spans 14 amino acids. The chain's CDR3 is CASSLRGNSYEQYF. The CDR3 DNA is TGTGCCAGCAGTTTACGCGGAAACAGCTACGAGCAGTACTTC.

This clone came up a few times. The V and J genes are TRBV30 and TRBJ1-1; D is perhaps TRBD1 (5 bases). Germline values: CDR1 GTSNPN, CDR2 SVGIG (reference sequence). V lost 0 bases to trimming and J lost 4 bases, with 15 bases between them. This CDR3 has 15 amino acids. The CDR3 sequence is CAWSVRGRSGTEAFF. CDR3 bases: TGTGCCTGGAGTGTACGGGGGAGGTCAGGCACTGAAGCTTTCTTT.